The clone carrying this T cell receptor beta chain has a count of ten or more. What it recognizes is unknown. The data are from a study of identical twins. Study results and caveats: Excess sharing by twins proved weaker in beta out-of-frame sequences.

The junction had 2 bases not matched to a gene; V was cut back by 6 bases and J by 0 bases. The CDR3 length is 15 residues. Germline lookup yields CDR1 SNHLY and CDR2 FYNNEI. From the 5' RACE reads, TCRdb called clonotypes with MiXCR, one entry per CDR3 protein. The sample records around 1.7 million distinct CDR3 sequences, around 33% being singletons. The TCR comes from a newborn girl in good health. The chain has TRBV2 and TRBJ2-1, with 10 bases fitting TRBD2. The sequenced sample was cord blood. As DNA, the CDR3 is TGTGCCAGCAGCGAGCGGGGGGGCTCCTACAATGAGCAGTTCTTC. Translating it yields CASSERGGSYNEQFF.